The 31 T cell receptor beta chains below come from one sample, sequenced in a study of blood T cell repertoires in COVID-19. The data were produced by immunoSEQ multiplex PCR, yet TCRdb's version contains in-frame clones alone and is incomplete. The sample records about 110,000 clones, 80% to 85% being singletons. The material sequenced was peripheral blood. The receptors derive from a woman in her 70s with acute or convalescent COVID-19.

The chain joins TRBV5-1 to TRBJ2-7; 7 nucleotides line up with TRBD2. The CDR3 extends over 12 amino acids. CDR1 and CDR2 from the germline V gene are SGHRS and YFSETQ. V was pared by 3 bases and J by 7 bases, with 4 bases of the junction left unmatched. The CDR3 loop reads CASSWEGEEQYF. The CDR3 region has the DNA TGCGCCAGCAGCTGGGAGGGAGAAGAGCAGTACTTC. Using reference TRBV5-1 and TRBJ2-7 for the parts outside the CDR3, the full variable domain is KAGVTQTPRYLIKTRGQQVTLSCSPISGHRSVSWYQQTPGQGLQFLFEYFSETQRNKGNFPGRFSGRQFSNSRSEMNVSTLELGDSALYLCASSWEGEEQYFGPGTRLTVT.

In nucleotides, the CDR3 is TGTGCCAGCAGCTTCCGGACTAGCGGACAAGAGACCCAGTACTTC. Translation: CASSFRTSGQETQYF. The chain has TRBV3-1 (or the pseudogene TRBV3-2) and TRBJ2-5; 10 positions match TRBD2. CDR1 is LGHDT, CDR2 YNNKEL, per germline (reference sequence). V shed 5 bases and J 2 bases; nucleotides not matched to a gene: 5. The CDR3 runs to 15 residues.

The rearrangement joins TRBV28 to TRBJ2-7; D is perhaps TRBD1 (6 bases). The CDR3 contains 12 residues. The V gene lost 6 bases and the J gene lost 7 bases, with 13 bases spanning the gap. CDR1 MDHEN and CDR2 SYDVKM come from the germline V gene. The CDR3 loop reads CASSLLGQEQYF. In DNA form, the CDR3 reads TGTGCCAGCAGCCTCCTAGGACAGGAGCAGTACTTC.

The J gene is TRBJ1-2, the V gene TRBV10-3; D is uncertain. Trimming took 5 bases from V and 0 from J, leaving 13 bases between them. CDR3 length: 15 residues. The germline gives CDR1 ENHRY, CDR2 SYGVKD. The CDR3 reads CAISKTPQPNYGYTF. For the CDR3, the DNA is TGTGCCATCAGTAAGACACCACAGCCTAACTATGGCTACACCTTC.

The chain combines TRBV5-1 with TRBJ2-1, with TRBD2 matching over 12 bases. Germline CDR1 reads SGHRS; CDR2 reads YFSETQ. CDR3 size: 16 residues. Losses at the gene ends were 4 bases for V and 7 bases for J; bases not matched to a gene: 9. CDR3 sequence: CASSRRLAGAANEQFF. For the CDR3, the DNA is TGCGCCAGCAGCCGGCGACTAGCGGGAGCTGCAAATGAGCAGTTCTTC.

The rearrangement joins TRBV5-1 to TRBJ2-1, with 12 bases matching TRBD2. CDR1 and CDR2 from the germline V gene are SGHRS and YFSETQ. Trimming cost V 2 bases and J 10 bases; bases outside gene matches: 10. CDR3 length equals 16 residues. CDR3 bases: TGCGCCAGCAGCTTCGATCGGCTAGCGGGAGGGCAAGAGCAGTTCTTC. It specifies CASSFDRLAGGQEQFF.

The chain has TRBV19 and TRBJ1-1, with 9 bases aligning to TRBD1. The germline CDR1 and CDR2 sequences are LNHDA and SQIVND (reference sequence). Unmatched junction bases numbered 6, after V lost 4 bases and J lost 3 bases. The CDR3 length is 15 residues. CDR3 sequence (DNA): TGTGCCAGTAGTACCCAGACAGGGGGGGACACTGAAGCTTTCTTT. It is translated as CASSTQTGGDTEAFF.

The rearrangement links TRBV7-3 to TRBJ2-3; no definite D call. The CDR3 contains 14 residues. From germline, CDR1 is SGHTA and CDR2 FQGTGA. V gave up 2 bases and J gave up 3 bases, with 9 bases separating them. CDR3 sequence: CASSLSSQTDTQYF. In nucleotides, the CDR3 is TGTGCCAGCAGCTTATCCTCACAAACAGATACGCAGTATTTT.

This clone turned up a few times. The gene calls are TRBV2 and TRBJ2-1; perhaps TRBD2 as D (6 bases). The V and J ends lost 6 bases and 4 bases respectively, with 16 bases between them. This CDR3 spans 15 amino acids. The germline V gene has CDR1 SNHLY and CDR2 FYNNEI. The CDR3 spells CASSPTLGGYNEQFF. The CDR3 nucleotides read TGTGCCAGCAGCCCAACTCTTGGAGGGTACAATGAGCAGTTCTTC.

J is TRBJ2-7 and V is TRBV5-1; a possible D gene is TRBD2 (6 bases). The CDR3 runs 15 residues. Deletions cut 3 bases from V and 6 bases from J, with 19 bases between. From germline, CDR1 is SGHRS and CDR2 YFSETQ. CDR3 residues: CASSSEGTSFGEQYF. The CDR3 DNA sequence: TGCGCCAGCAGCTCCGAGGGGACTTCCTTCGGCGAGCAGTACTTC.

V is TRBV28 and J is TRBJ1-3, with D tentatively TRBD1 (5 bases). The CDR3 contains 16 residues. The germline V and J ends were trimmed by 4 bases and 2 bases, with 15 bases remaining between them. In germline, CDR1 is MDHEN, CDR2 SYDVKM. The CDR3 spells CASSSPGGEAGNTIYF. For the CDR3, the DNA is TGTGCCAGCAGTTCCCCCGGAGGGGAGGCTGGAAACACCATATATTTT.

This clone showed up just once. The V call is TRBV4-1, the J call TRBJ1-4; maybe TRBD1 (5 bases). Deletions cut 1 base from V and 8 bases from J, with 11 bases between. Germline CDR1 reads MGHRA; CDR2 reads YSYEKL. This CDR3 comprises 14 residues. The CDR3: CASSQAGLGEKLFF. CDR3 bases: TGCGCCAGCAGCCAAGCAGGGTTGGGCGAAAAACTGTTTTTT.

V gene TRBV29-1 combines with J gene TRBJ1-5; no clear D. CDR1 is SQVTM, CDR2 ANQGSEA, per germline. The CDR3 is made up of 12 amino acids. The germline V and J ends were trimmed by 4 bases and 4 bases, with 8 bases remaining between them. CDR3 DNA: TGCAGCGTTGGACACTCTAATCAGCCCCAGCATTTT. It is translated as CSVGHSNQPQHF.

This sequence joins TRBV11-1 and TRBJ2-5; TRBD2 agrees at 7 bases. The CDR3 length is 16 residues. Germline V gives CDR1 SGHAT, CDR2 FQDESV (reference sequence). V was pared by 1 base and J by 3 bases, with 8 bases of the junction left unmatched. Written as DNA, the CDR3 is TGTGCCAGCAGCTTAGTCGGGGGGAGGGGAAAAGAGACCCAGTACTTC. This codes for CASSLVGGRGKETQYF.

V and J are TRBV6-1 and TRBJ1-6; D possibly corresponds to TRBD1 (5 bases). Germline V gene sequence: CDR1 MNHNS, CDR2 SASEGT. V was shortened by 2 bases and J by 11 bases, with 13 bases between the two germline ends. There are 14 residues in the CDR3. The CDR3 reads CASSESGGRAPLHF. In DNA, the CDR3 is TGTGCCAGCAGTGAATCGGGGGGTCGCGCACCCCTCCACTTT.

This clone was found a few times. The V call is TRBV5-1, the J call TRBJ2-1; TRBD2 matches at 10 bases. Unmatched junction bases numbered 3, after V lost 4 bases and J lost 5 bases. CDR1 is SGHRS, CDR2 YFSETQ, per germline. The CDR3 covers 14 residues. The CDR3 nucleotides read TGCGCCAGCAGCCCGGGACTAGCGAACAATGAGCAGTTCTTC. It is translated as CASSPGLANNEQFF.

This clone came up once. V gene TRBV19 combines with J gene TRBJ2-1, with 8 bases fitting TRBD1. The germline CDR1 and CDR2 sequences are LNHDA and SQIVND (reference sequence). The trim removed 9 bases at V and 5 bases at J, leaving 6 bases unmatched. The CDR3 totals 13 residues. In DNA form, the CDR3 reads TGTGCCAGACGACAGGGGAGGAACAATGAGCAGTTCTTC. Its translation is CARRQGRNNEQFF.

The chain employs TRBV3-1 (or the pseudogene TRBV3-2) and TRBJ2-2; 12 bases map to TRBD2. V dropped 4 bases and J dropped 4; count of bases not matched to a gene: 10. CDR1 and CDR2 (germline): LGHDT, YNNKEL (reference sequence). The CDR3 has 18 residues. CDR3 sequence: CASSPLAGGPTSTGELFF. CDR3 DNA: TGTGCCAGCAGCCCGCTAGCGGGAGGGCCGACTAGCACCGGGGAGCTGTTTTTT.

The chain recombines TRBV18 with TRBJ1-2, with D possibly TRBD1 on 6 matching bases. CDR1 and CDR2 (germline): KGHSH, LQKENI. Trimming pared 3 bases from V and 3 bases from J, leaving 17 bases between. This CDR3 is built from 16 residues. The CDR3 region is CASSPNQRQEDYGYTF. The CDR3 DNA reads as TGTGCCAGCTCACCTAACCAGAGACAGGAGGACTATGGCTACACCTTC.

The table lists this clone with a few counts. The gene calls are TRBV19 and TRBJ2-1, with 10 bases lining up with TRBD1. This CDR3 region has 14 residues. Germline trimming cut 8 bases from V and 15 bases from J; bases unmatched to any gene: 16. Germline assignment: CDR1 LNHDA and CDR2 SQIVND (reference sequence). The CDR3 region has the DNA TGTGCCAGTTCGACCGGGACAGGGGACCCACGGCCGTTCTTC. Translation gives CASSTGTGDPRPFF.

The rearrangement links TRBV29-1 to TRBJ1-1; D possibly corresponds to TRBD1 (6 bases). V lost 6 bases and J 3 bases, leaving 11 bases between the germline ends. The CDR3 has 12 amino acids. The germline V gene has CDR1 SQVTM and CDR2 ANQGSEA. Here the CDR3 DNA reads TGCAGCGTCGCCCCAGGGGACACTGAAGCTTTCTTT. Translation: CSVAPGDTEAFF.

This clone was observed a handful of times. This chain connects TRBV5-1 to TRBJ2-3; no reliable D call. The germline V gene has CDR1 SGHRS and CDR2 YFSETQ. This CDR3 is 13 amino acids long. The germline V and J ends were trimmed by 4 bases and 1 base, with 7 bases remaining between them. The chain's CDR3 is CASSDQGTDTQYF. CDR3 DNA sequence: TGCGCCAGCAGCGATCAGGGCACAGATACGCAGTATTTT.

The V and J genes are TRBV19 and TRBJ2-5; D remains ambiguous. Germline CDR1 is LNHDA and CDR2 is SQIVND (reference sequence). V dropped 3 bases and J dropped 2 bases, with 16 bases sitting between them. This CDR3 is built from 16 residues. In nucleotides, the CDR3 is TGTGCCAGTAGTATTCAACCGACGACTCGTCAAGAGACCCAGTACTTC. Its translation: CASSIQPTTRQETQYF.

This clone was counted a few times. The rearrangement joins TRBV2 to TRBJ1-5; TRBD1 aligns across 12 bases. The germline V gene encodes CDR1 SNHLY and CDR2 FYNNEI. This CDR3 comprises 16 residues. The V gene end was trimmed by 4 bases and the J gene end by 3 bases; junction bases not matched to a gene: 4. CDR3: CASSAGTGGVNQPQHF. CDR3 nucleotide sequence: TGTGCCAGCAGTGCCGGGACAGGGGGCGTCAATCAGCCCCAGCATTTT. The whole variable domain, filled in from reference TRBV2 and TRBJ1-5, reads EPEVTQTPSHQVTQMGQEVILRCVPISNHLYFYWYRQILGQKVEFLVSFYNNEISEKSEIFDDQFSVERPDGSNFTLKIRSTKLEDSAMYFCASSAGTGGVNQPQHFGDGTRLSIL.

The chain has TRBV6-1 and TRBJ1-3, with D possibly being TRBD1 (5 bases). Germline CDR1 and CDR2: MNHNS and SASEGT. The CDR3 runs 13 residues. Trimming took off 3 bases at V and 8 bases at J, with 11 bases between the two ends. DNA for the CDR3: TGTGCCAGCAGTGAGGGCAGGGCTGACACCATATATTTT. Translation gives CASSEGRADTIYF.

V usage is TRBV19 and J usage is TRBJ1-5, with D perhaps TRBD1 (5 bases). V was trimmed by 6 bases and J by 0 bases, leaving 12 bases between them. The CDR3 runs to 15 residues. Germline CDR1 LNHDA, CDR2 SQIVND (reference sequence). The CDR3 here is CASRPPGFSNQPQHF. The CDR3 DNA sequence: TGTGCCAGTAGACCCCCAGGGTTTAGCAATCAGCCCCAGCATTTT.

The chain recombines TRBV3-1 (or the pseudogene TRBV3-2) with TRBJ2-7; 10 nucleotides agree with TRBD1. CDR1 is LGHDT, CDR2 YNNKEL, per germline (reference sequence). The CDR3 contains 14 residues. V was clipped by 4 bases and J by 6 bases; unmatched bases: 6. The CDR3 DNA is TGTGCCAGCAGCCCGAGGGGGGACAGGGGCGAGCAGTACTTC. Translating gives CASSPRGDRGEQYF.

This chain links TRBV18 with TRBJ1-5, with D unclear. The CDR3 extends over 12 amino acids. V lost 5 bases to trimming and J lost 4 bases, with 6 bases between them. CDR1 is KGHSH, CDR2 LQKENI, per germline. CDR3 sequence: CASSDGNQPQHF. CDR3 DNA sequence: TGTGCCAGCTCAGACGGGAATCAGCCCCAGCATTTT.

The chain carries TRBV5-4 and TRBJ1-3; tentative D call: TRBD1 (6 bases). V dropped 5 bases and J dropped 1 base, with 10 bases sitting between them. CDR3 length equals 14 residues. Germline CDR1 SGHNT, CDR2 YYREEE (reference sequence). CDR3 sequence: CASRRGTSGNTIYF. Here the CDR3 DNA reads TGTGCCAGCAGACGAGGGACATCTGGAAACACCATATATTTT.

The V gene is TRBV7-8, the J gene TRBJ2-1; 13 bases line up with TRBD2. The CDR3 is 16 amino acids. Trimming at V came to 5 bases and at J to 7 bases, leaving 8 bases not matched to a gene. CDR1 and CDR2 from the germline V gene are SGHVS and FQNEAQ. The CDR3 DNA reads TGTGCCAGCAGCACCCGGACTAGCGGGAGTAGAAATGAGCAGTTCTTC. Its translation: CASSTRTSGSRNEQFF. The full variable domain, its missing parts supplied by reference TRBV7-8 and TRBJ2-1, is GAGVSQSPRYKVAKRGQDVALRCDPISGHVSLFWYQQALGQGPEFLTYFQNEAQLDKSGLPSDRFFAERPEGSVSTLKIQRTQQEDSAVYLCASSTRTSGSRNEQFFGPGTRLTVL.

The V call is TRBV6-2 or TRBV6-3, the J call TRBJ2-1; 12 positions agree with TRBD2. The ends lost 5 bases at V and 8 bases at J; junction bases unmatched: 7. CDR1 is MNHEY, CDR2 SVGEGT, per germline. The CDR3 runs 15 residues. Here the CDR3 DNA reads TGTGCCAGCAGTAATCTAGCGGGAGGGTATGATGAGCAGTTCTTC. Protein product: CASSNLAGGYDEQFF.